A selection of T cell receptor beta chains follows, all from one sample in a study of blood T cell repertoires in COVID-19. Generated by immunoSEQ multiplex PCR, the TCRdb table keeps only in-frame clones and is missing some. This sample yields about 73,000 clones, of which 82% are seen a single time; about 3.9% belongs to the top ten. Sample: peripheral blood. The source of these receptors is a woman aged 55-70 years with acute or convalescent COVID-19. Both conserved end residues are part of each CDR3. Fields, in order: V gene, J gene, clone size, CDR3 protein. Clone sizes are given selectively: once, few, many, or a class where the clone is expanded.

TRBV2	TRBJ2-2	.	CAKAAPQGSTGELFF
TRBV28	TRBJ2-1	once	CASGLGARVVEQFF
TRBV19	TRBJ1-2	few	CASSLSWTGGFDYGYTF
TRBV9	TRBJ2-3	.	CASSVAFGAGQDTQYF
TRBV2	TRBJ1-6	few	CASMVSGTYNSPLHF
TRBV5-4	TRBJ2-1	.	CASRLTSGRFNEQFF
TRBV4-2	TRBJ2-1	.	CASSPEPGDRSYNEQFF
TRBV18	TRBJ2-7	.	CASSPTTSGGAGPPEQYF
TRBV5-1	TRBJ2-7	few	CASSRAGRYEQYF
TRBV29-1	TRBJ1-3	.	CSAKTGGRNTIYF
TRBV18	TRBJ1-1	.	CASSRMAENTEAFF
TRBV3-1/TRBV3-2	TRBJ1-4	.	CASSTRDRGRPGEKLFF
TRBV5-1	TRBJ1-4	few	CASSPRTVGEKLFF
TRBV28	TRBJ1-2	.	CASRYGARRGYTF